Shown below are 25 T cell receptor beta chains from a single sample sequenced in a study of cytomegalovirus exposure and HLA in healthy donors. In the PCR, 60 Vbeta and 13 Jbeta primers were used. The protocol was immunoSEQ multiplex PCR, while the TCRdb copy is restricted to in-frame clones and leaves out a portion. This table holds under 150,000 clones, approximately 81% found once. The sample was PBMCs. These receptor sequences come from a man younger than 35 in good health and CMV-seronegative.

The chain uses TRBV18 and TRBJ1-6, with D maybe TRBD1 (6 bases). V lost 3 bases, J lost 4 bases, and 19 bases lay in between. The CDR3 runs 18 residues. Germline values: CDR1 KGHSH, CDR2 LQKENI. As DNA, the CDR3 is TGTGCCAGCTCACCGCCCGACAGGTCGGACCATTATAATTCACCCCTCCACTTT. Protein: CASSPPDRSDHYNSPLHF.

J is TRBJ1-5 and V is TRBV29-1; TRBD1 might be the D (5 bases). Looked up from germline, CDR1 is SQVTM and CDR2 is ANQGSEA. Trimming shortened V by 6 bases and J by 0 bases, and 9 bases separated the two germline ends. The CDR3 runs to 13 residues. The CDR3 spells CSVVDSSNQPQHF. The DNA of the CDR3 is TGCAGCGTGGTAGACAGTAGCAATCAGCCCCAGCATTTT.

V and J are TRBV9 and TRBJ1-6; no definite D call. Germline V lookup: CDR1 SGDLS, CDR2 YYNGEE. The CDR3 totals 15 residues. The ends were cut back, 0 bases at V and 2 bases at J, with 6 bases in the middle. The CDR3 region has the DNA TGTGCCAGCAGCGTAGCGGGGACCTATAATTCACCCCTCCACTTT. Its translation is CASSVAGTYNSPLHF. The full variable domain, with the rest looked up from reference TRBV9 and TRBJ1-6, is DSGVTQTPKHLITATGQRVTLRCSPRSGDLSVYWYQQSLDQGLQFLIQYYNGEERAKGNILERFSAQQFPDLHSELNLSSLELGDSALYFCASSVAGTYNSPLHFGNGTRLTVT.

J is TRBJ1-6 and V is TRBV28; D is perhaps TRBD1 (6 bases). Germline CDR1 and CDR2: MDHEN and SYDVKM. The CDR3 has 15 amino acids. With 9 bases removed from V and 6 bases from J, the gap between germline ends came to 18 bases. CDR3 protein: CASFPGGRANSPLHF. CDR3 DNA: TGTGCCAGTTTCCCTGGGGGCAGGGCTAATTCACCCCTCCACTTT.

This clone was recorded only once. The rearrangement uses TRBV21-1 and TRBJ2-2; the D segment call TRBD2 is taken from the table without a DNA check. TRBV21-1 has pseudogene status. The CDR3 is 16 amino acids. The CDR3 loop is CASTQLSGSFTGELFF. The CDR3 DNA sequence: TGTGCCAGCACCCAACTGAGCGGCAGCTTTACCGGGGAGCTGTTTTTT.

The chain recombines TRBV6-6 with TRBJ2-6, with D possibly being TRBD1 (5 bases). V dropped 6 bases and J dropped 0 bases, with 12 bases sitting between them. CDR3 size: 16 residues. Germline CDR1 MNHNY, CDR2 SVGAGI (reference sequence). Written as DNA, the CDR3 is TGTGCCAGCAGACATCGCGACAGCTCTGGGGCCAACGTCCTGACTTTC. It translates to CASRHRDSSGANVLTF.

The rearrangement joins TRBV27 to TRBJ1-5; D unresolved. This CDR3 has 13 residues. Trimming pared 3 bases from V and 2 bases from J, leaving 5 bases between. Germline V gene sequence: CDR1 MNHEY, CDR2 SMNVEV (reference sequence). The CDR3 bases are TGTGCCAGCAGTTTTTTAGGCAATCAGCCCCAGCATTTT. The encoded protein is CASSFLGNQPQHF.

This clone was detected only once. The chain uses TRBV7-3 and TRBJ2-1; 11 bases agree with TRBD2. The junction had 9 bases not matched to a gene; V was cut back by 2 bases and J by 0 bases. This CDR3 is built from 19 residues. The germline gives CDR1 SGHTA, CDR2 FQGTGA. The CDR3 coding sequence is TGTGCCAGCAGCTTATTTGGGCTAGCGGGGGGTAGCTCCTACAATGAGCAGTTCTTC. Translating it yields CASSLFGLAGGSSYNEQFF.

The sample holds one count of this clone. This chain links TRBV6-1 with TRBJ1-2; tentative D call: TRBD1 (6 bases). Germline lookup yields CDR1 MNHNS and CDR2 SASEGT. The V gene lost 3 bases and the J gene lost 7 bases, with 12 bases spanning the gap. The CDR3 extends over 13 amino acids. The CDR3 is CASSDWYRAGYTF. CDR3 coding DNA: TGTGCCAGCAGTGATTGGTACAGGGCTGGCTACACCTTC.

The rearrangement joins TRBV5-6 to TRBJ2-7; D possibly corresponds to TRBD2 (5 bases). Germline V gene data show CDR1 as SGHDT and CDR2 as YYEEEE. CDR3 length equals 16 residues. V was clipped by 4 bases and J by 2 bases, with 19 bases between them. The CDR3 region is CASSVVVKRATYEQYF. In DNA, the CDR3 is TGTGCCAGCAGCGTGGTGGTGAAGAGGGCCACCTACGAGCAGTACTTC. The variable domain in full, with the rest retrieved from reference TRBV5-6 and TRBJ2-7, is DAGVTQSPTHLIKTRGQQVTLRCSPKSGHDTVSWYQQALGQGPQFIFQYYEEEERQRGNFPDRFSGHQFPNYSSELNVNALLLGDSALYLCASSVVVKRATYEQYFGPGTRLTVT.

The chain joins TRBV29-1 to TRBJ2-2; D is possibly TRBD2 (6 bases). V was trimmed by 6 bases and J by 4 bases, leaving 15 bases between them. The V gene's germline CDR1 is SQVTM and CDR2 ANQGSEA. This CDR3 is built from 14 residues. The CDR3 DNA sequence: TGCAGCGTGTTGGGACTTTCAGTCACCGGGGAGCTGTTTTTT. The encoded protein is CSVLGLSVTGELFF.

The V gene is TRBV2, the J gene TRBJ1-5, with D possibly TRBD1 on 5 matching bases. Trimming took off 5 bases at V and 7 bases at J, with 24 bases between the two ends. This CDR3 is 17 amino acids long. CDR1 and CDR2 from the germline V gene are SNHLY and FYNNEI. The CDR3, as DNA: TGTGCCAGCAGTCTAAAAAGGGTACAGGAAACTCGGCAGCCCCAGCATTTT. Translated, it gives CASSLKRVQETRQPQHF.

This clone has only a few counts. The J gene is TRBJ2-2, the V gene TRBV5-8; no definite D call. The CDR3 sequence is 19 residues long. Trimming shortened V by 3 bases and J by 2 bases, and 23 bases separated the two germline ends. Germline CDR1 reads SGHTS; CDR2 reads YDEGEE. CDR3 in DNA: TGTGCCAGCAGCTCTCCCGTCCCAGGCCCTATGGCAAACACCGGGGAGCTGTTTTTT. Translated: CASSSPVPGPMANTGELFF.

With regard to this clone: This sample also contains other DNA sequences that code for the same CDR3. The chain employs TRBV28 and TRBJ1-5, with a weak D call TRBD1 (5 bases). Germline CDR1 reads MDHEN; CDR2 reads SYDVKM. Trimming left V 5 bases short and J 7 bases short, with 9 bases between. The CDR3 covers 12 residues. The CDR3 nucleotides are TGTGCCAGCAGTCCCTCAGGGCAGCCCCAGCATTTT. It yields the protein CASSPSGQPQHF.

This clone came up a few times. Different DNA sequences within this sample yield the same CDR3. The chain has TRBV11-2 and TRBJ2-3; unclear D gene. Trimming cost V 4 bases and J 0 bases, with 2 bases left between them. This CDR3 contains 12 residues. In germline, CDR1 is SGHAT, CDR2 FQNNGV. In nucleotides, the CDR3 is TGTGCCAGCAGCTCGAGCACAGATACGCAGTATTTT. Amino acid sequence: CASSSSTDTQYF.

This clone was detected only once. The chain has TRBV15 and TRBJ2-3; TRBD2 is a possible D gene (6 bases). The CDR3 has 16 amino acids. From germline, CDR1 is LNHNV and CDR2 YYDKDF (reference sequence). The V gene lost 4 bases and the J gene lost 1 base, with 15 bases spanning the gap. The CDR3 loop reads CATSTSAGSGTDTQYF. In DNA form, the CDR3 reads TGTGCCACCAGCACCTCGGCGGGGTCAGGCACAGATACGCAGTATTTT.

The CDR3 sequence is CASSTSQGSAYEQYF. In DNA form, the CDR3 reads TGTGCCAGTAGTACCTCACAGGGTTCAGCCTACGAGCAGTACTTC. This sequence joins TRBV19 and TRBJ2-7, with D possibly TRBD1 on 6 matching bases. V lost 4 bases and J lost 2, with 15 bases in between. The germline V gene has CDR1 LNHDA and CDR2 SQIVND (reference sequence). The CDR3 spans 15 residues.

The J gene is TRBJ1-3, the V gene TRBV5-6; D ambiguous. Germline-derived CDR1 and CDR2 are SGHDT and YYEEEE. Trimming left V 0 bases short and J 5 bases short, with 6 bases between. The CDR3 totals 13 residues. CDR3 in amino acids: CASSLARRNTIYF. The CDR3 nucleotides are TGTGCCAGCAGCTTGGCTAGAAGAAACACCATATATTTT. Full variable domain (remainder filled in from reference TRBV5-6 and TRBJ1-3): DAGVTQSPTHLIKTRGQQVTLRCSPKSGHDTVSWYQQALGQGPQFIFQYYEEEERQRGNFPDRFSGHQFPNYSSELNVNALLLGDSALYLCASSLARRNTIYFGEGSWLTVV.

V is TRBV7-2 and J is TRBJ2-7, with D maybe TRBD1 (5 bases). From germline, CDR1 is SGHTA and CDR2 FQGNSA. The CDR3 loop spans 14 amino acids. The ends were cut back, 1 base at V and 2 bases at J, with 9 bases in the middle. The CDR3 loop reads CASSLVMTAYEQYF. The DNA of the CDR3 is TGTGCCAGCAGCTTAGTAATGACAGCCTACGAGCAGTACTTC.

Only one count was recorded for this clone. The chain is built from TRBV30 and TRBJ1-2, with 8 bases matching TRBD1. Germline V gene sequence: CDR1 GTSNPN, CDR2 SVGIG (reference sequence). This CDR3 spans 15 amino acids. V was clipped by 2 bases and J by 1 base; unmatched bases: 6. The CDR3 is CAWSSGQGYNYGYTF. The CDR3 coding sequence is TGTGCCTGGAGTAGCGGACAGGGATATAACTATGGCTACACCTTC.

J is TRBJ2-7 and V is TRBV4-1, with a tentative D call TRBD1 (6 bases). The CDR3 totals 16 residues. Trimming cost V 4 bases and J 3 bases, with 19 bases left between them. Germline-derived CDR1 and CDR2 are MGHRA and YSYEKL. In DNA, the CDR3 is TGCGCCAGCAGCCCAGGGACACTAGGGCTCCACTACGAGCAGTACTTC. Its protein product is CASSPGTLGLHYEQYF.

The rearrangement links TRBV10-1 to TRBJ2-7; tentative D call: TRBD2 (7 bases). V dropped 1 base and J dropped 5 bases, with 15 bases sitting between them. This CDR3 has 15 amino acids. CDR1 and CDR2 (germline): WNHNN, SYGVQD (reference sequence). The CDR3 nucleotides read TGCGCCAGCAGTGAGTTTAGGGGGGGGCCCAACGAGCAGTACTTC. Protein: CASSEFRGGPNEQYF.

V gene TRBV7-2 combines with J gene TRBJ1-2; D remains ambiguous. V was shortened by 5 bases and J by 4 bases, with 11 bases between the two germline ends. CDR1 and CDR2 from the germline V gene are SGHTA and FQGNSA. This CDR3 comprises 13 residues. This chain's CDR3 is CASSPGRVYGYTF. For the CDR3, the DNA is TGTGCCAGCAGCCCGGGGAGGGTCTATGGCTACACCTTC. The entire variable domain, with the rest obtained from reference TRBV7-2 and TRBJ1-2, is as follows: GAGVSQSPSNKVTEKGKDVELRCDPISGHTALYWYRQSLGQGLEFLIYFQGNSAPDKSGLPSDRFSAERTGGSVSTLTIQRTQQEDSAVYLCASSPGRVYGYTFGSGTRLTVV.

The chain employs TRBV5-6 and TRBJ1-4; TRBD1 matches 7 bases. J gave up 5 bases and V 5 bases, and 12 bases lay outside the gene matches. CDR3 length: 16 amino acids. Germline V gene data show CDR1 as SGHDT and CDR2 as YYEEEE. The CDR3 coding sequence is TGTGCCAGCAGTAACCTCTGGGACAGTGAAAATGAAAAACTGTTTTTT. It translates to CASSNLWDSENEKLFF.

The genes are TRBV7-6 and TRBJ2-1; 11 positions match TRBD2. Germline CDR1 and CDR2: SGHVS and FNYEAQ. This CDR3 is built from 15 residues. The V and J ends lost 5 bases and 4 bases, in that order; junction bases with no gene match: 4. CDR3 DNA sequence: TGTGCCAGCAGCATAGGACTAGCGGGTTACAATGAGCAGTTCTTC. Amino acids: CASSIGLAGYNEQFF.